This note documents a single T cell receptor beta chain sequence. The antigen is not known. Profiling relied on immunoSEQ multiplex PCR, and the TCRdb table lists in-frame clones only, not all of them. The sample yields approximately 61,000 clones, roughly 72% seen once. The CDR3 has 14 amino acids. V was trimmed by 7 bases and J by 1 base, leaving 10 bases between them. From germline, CDR1 is SEHNR and CDR2 FQNEAQ (reference sequence). This sample was included in a study of radiation and T cells in renal cell carcinoma. Study background: Nephrectomy followed 15 Gy stereotactic body radiation by 4 weeks.

Time point described: blood 2 weeks post-SBRT. As to treatment: 15 Gy SBRT to primary tumor, nephrectomy 4 weeks later. Radiation-treated patients gave blood at baseline, week 2 and week 4. The tumor was a clear cell renal cell carcinoma. Findings of the study overall: In blood, top tumor clones expanded by 2 weeks, shrinking by 4.

The TCR originated in a man aged 55 to 70 with renal cell carcinoma. Here the sequenced sample was blood, taken from a patient whose treatment included radiotherapy and nephrectomy. The chain has TRBV7-9 and TRBJ2-2, with D perhaps matching TRBD2 (5 bases). CDR3 sequence: CASTRSGNTGELFF. The CDR3, as DNA: TGTGCCAGCACTCGAAGCGGGAACACCGGGGAGCTGTTTTTT. Using reference TRBV7-9 and TRBJ2-2 for the parts outside the CDR3, the full variable domain is DTGVSQNPRHKITKRGQNVTFRCDPISEHNRLYWYRQTLGQGPEFLTYFQNEAQLEKSRLLSDRFSAERPKGSFSTLEIQRTEQGDSAMYLCASTRSGNTGELFFGEGSRLTVL.